Each of the 27 T cell receptor beta chains below was sequenced from the same sample in a study of early T cells in non-severe SARS-CoV-2 infection (dated by TCRdb to about 2021). Libraries were built with 5' RACE. The data were produced on a NextSeq 500. Through fastp at Q25 and MiXCR, TCRdb rebuilt clones from the public reads, retaining in-frame beta chains. Entries are consolidated by CDR3 protein sequence, retaining the most common genes and DNA. The sample includes about 68,000 distinct CDR3 sequences, with 9.5% to 13% observed a single time. About 6.4% of the sample lies in the top ten. Specimen: whole blood. The source is an adult who was a healthcare worker with PCR-confirmed SARS-CoV-2 infection or an uninfected control (not recorded which).

A word on this clonotype: Just one base apart from a much larger clone, this may be a read error. The chain uses TRBV3-1 and TRBJ2-3, with D tentatively TRBD1 or TRBD2 (6 bases each). This CDR3 spans 17 amino acids. Germline CDR1 is LGHDT and CDR2 is YNNKEL (reference sequence). CDR3 coding DNA: TGTGCCACCAGCCGACCACCCGGAGGTGGGGGGCGATATACGCAGTATTTT. Protein sequence: CATSRPPGGGGRYTQYF.

This clonotype came up many times. V is TRBV10-2 and J is TRBJ2-7; 11 nucleotides match TRBD1. J lost 4 bases, V lost 6 bases, and 5 bases had no gene match. Germline V gene lookup returns CDR1 WSHSY and CDR2 SAAADI. This CDR3 contains 14 residues. The DNA of the CDR3 is TGCGCCAGCAGACCGGGACAGGGGGAGTACGAGCAGTACTTC. Its translation: CASRPGQGEYEQYF.

A single count supports this clonotype. A much larger clonotype is one base distant, so this may be a read error. The chain employs TRBV19 and TRBJ2-1, with D maybe TRBD1 (5 bases). This CDR3 comprises 13 residues. The germline V gene encodes CDR1 LNHDA and CDR2 SQIVND (reference sequence). The CDR3, as DNA: TGTGTCAGTAGTATGGGGCGGCCCACCCGGTGGTTCTTC. Protein product: CVSSMGRPTRWFF.

The V gene is TRBV20-1, the J gene TRBJ2-3; D gene unclear. The CDR3 covers 11 residues. V was cut by 8 bases and J by 2 bases, with 8 bases left in between. CDR1 DFQATT and CDR2 SNEGSKA come from the germline V gene (reference sequence). In DNA form, the CDR3 reads TGCAGTCAATTTATCACAGATACGCAGTATTTT. Its translation: CSQFITDTQYF.

This clonotype was counted ten times or more. The gene calls are TRBV28 and TRBJ2-1, with TRBD2 identical over 9 bases. V was clipped by 6 bases and J by 8 bases; unmatched bases: 14. The CDR3 covers 16 residues. The germline V gene has CDR1 MDHEN and CDR2 SYDVKM. Here the CDR3 DNA reads TGTGCCAGCAGCCGCCCTAGCGGGGAGGTACGGGATGAGCAGTTCTTC. Its protein is CASSRPSGEVRDEQFF.

This clonotype came up a few times. The J gene is TRBJ2-1, the V gene TRBV5-4; TRBD1 matches 7 bases. Germline values: CDR1 SGHNT, CDR2 YYREEE (reference sequence). Trimming at V came to 5 bases and at J to 8 bases, leaving 4 bases not matched to a gene. The CDR3 contains 12 residues. DNA of the CDR3: TGTGCCAGCAGTCCCCAGGGGGATGAGCAGTTCTTC. Protein product: CASSPQGDEQFF.

This clonotype was detected ten times or more. The chain recombines TRBV5-5 with TRBJ2-7; no clear D. Germline V CDR1 and CDR2: SGHKS, YYEKEE (reference sequence). Between the trimmed V and J ends, which lost 0 bases and 6 bases, there was a span of 19 bases. This CDR3 spans 16 amino acids. CDR3 nucleotides: TGTGCCAGCAGCTTGGGCACCCCTATGAACCCACGCGAGCAGTACTTC. Translated, it gives CASSLGTPMNPREQYF.

The V and J genes are TRBV5-1 and TRBJ2-3; no definite D call. Trimming cost V 5 bases and J 8 bases, with 18 bases left between them. Germline lookup yields CDR1 SGHRS and CDR2 YFSETQ. The CDR3 is 14 residues long. CDR3 sequence: CASRLAAEDRTQYF. The CDR3 DNA reads as TGCGCCAGCAGACTCGCCGCCGAGGACCGTACGCAGTATTTT.

This clonotype was picked up many times. V usage is TRBV6-2 or TRBV6-3 and J usage is TRBJ1-2, with D possibly matching TRBD1 (6 bases). The germline V gene has CDR1 MNHEY and CDR2 SVGEGT. V shed 5 bases and J shed 4 bases, with 8 bases lying between them. The CDR3 runs 12 residues. In DNA form, the CDR3 reads TGTGCCAGCAGTGGGACACCCTATGGCTACACCTTC. Translating gives CASSGTPYGYTF.

A few counts support this clonotype. The V gene is TRBV6-6, the J gene TRBJ1-1, with D hard to call. Germline CDR1 reads MNHNY; CDR2 reads SVGAGI (reference sequence). The CDR3 loop spans 13 amino acids. Trimming took 3 bases from V and 7 from J, leaving 12 bases between them. This CDR3 is CASSYSGRDEAFF. In DNA form, the CDR3 reads TGTGCCAGCAGTTATAGCGGACGGGATGAAGCTTTCTTT.

The chain joins TRBV6-1 to TRBJ2-2; D remains unclear. CDR1 is MNHNS and CDR2 is SASEGT in the germline V gene. This CDR3 is 10 amino acids long. The ends were cut back, 7 bases at V and 9 bases at J, with 6 bases in the middle. The CDR3 loop is CASKGRELFF. CDR3 bases: TGTGCCAGCAAAGGAAGGGAGCTGTTTTTT.

This clonotype came up a few times. The chain is built from TRBV10-3 and TRBJ2-7; D uncertain. Trimming left V 10 bases short and J 8 bases short, with 15 bases between. Germline V gene data show CDR1 as ENHRY and CDR2 as SYGVKD. This CDR3 contains 11 residues. The CDR3 DNA follows: TGTGCCACCCTCCACGAGGCCAAGCAGTACTTC. Encoded protein: CATLHEAKQYF.

In its sample, this clonotype was seen many times. The rearrangement links TRBV27 to TRBJ1-3; the match to TRBD1 covers 7 bases. Germline CDR1 reads MNHEY; CDR2 reads SMNVEV (reference sequence). The CDR3 runs to 18 residues. J gave up 0 bases and V 0 bases, and 8 bases lay outside the gene matches. CDR3 amino acids: CASSLSRGPTLSGNTIYF. The CDR3 nucleotides are TGTGCCAGCAGTTTATCTAGGGGGCCTACTCTCTCTGGAAACACCATATATTTT.

The V and J genes are TRBV7-9 and TRBJ2-3, with 13 positions matching TRBD2. V gave up 2 bases and J gave up 2 bases; unmatched junction bases: 1. CDR1 and CDR2 (germline): SEHNR, FQNEAQ (reference sequence). The CDR3 totals 16 residues. CDR3 sequence: CASSLTSGRATDTQYF. In DNA form, the CDR3 reads TGTGCCAGCAGCTTAACTAGCGGGAGGGCCACAGATACGCAGTATTTT.

This clonotype was observed at least ten times. This rearrangement joins TRBV7-9 to TRBJ1-5; D not certain. Trimming took off 4 bases at V and 5 bases at J, with 15 bases between the two ends. The V gene's germline CDR1 is SEHNR and CDR2 FQNEAQ (reference sequence). There are 15 residues in the CDR3. The CDR3 is CASSSGLGSHQPQHF. CDR3 coding DNA: TGTGCCAGCAGCTCAGGTTTGGGCAGCCATCAGCCCCAGCATTTT.

This clonotype has a count of ten or more. The chain combines TRBV5-1 with TRBJ2-3; 11 bases agree with TRBD2. The CDR3 covers 15 residues. Per the germline V gene, CDR1 is SGHRS and CDR2 is YFSETQ. Trimming at V came to 4 bases and at J to 6 bases, leaving 7 bases not matched to a gene. This CDR3 is CASSILAGAGDTQYF. The CDR3 region has the DNA TGCGCCAGCAGCATACTAGCGGGAGCAGGGGATACGCAGTATTTT.

This clonotype has more than one count but fewer than ten. J is TRBJ2-2 and V is TRBV7-3; D remains ambiguous. Germline V gene lookup returns CDR1 SGHTA and CDR2 FQGTGA. The CDR3 is 12 residues long. The germline V and J ends were trimmed by 5 bases and 6 bases, with 7 bases remaining between them. CDR3 in amino acids: CASSQPPGELFF. CDR3 nucleotides: TGTGCCAGCAGCCAACCCCCCGGGGAGCTGTTTTTT.

This clonotype turned up a few times. The rearrangement joins TRBV5-6 to TRBJ1-2; possible D gene TRBD1, 5 bases. The CDR3 length is 12 residues. The V end lost 5 bases, the J end lost 8 bases, and 13 bases lay between the germline ends. Looked up from germline, CDR1 is SGHDT and CDR2 is YYEEEE. The CDR3: CASSTLGDGYTF. CDR3 coding DNA: TGTGCCAGCAGTACTTTGGGGGACGGCTACACCTTC.

This clonotype was seen a few times. The chain joins TRBV12-3 or TRBV12-4 to TRBJ2-6, with D tentatively TRBD1 (5 bases). V was clipped by 1 base and J by 2 bases, with 21 bases between them. The CDR3 is 20 amino acids. The DNA for the CDR3 is TGTGCCAGCAGTTTAGGGGCAGGGTCCAGGTTAGCAACTGGGGCCAACGTCCTGACTTTC. As protein: CASSLGAGSRLATGANVLTF.

The sample holds a few counts of this clonotype. This chain joins TRBV12-2 and TRBJ2-5; the D call in the table, TRBD1, was not verified against the DNA. TRBV12-2 is a documented pseudogene. The CDR3 has 19 amino acids. CDR3: CASRLVRRKTGSGSETQYF. In DNA, the CDR3 is TGTGCAAGTCGCTTAGTTCGGAGGAAGACGGGAAGCGGATCGGAGACCCAGTACTTC.

For the CDR3, the DNA is TGCGCCAGCAGCTTGGGTAATTCTAACTATGGCTACACCTTC. This codes for CASSLGNSNYGYTF. This sequence joins TRBV5-1 and TRBJ1-2; the D is unclear. Germline loops: CDR1 SGHRS, CDR2 YFSETQ. V shed 0 bases and J shed 0 bases, with 6 bases lying between them. This CDR3 has 14 amino acids. The full variable domain, rest sourced from reference TRBV5-1 and TRBJ1-2, is KAGVTQTPRYLIKTRGQQVTLSCSPISGHRSVSWYQQTPGQGLQFLFEYFSETQRNKGNFPGRFSGRQFSNSRSEMNVSTLELGDSALYLCASSLGNSNYGYTFGSGTRLTVV.

This clonotype has at least ten counts. The genes are TRBV6-6 and TRBJ2-7, with 10 bases matching TRBD2. The germline gives CDR1 MNHNY, CDR2 SVGAGI (reference sequence). The CDR3 runs to 15 residues. After removal of 6 bases from V and 2 bases from J, the junction contained 7 bases not matched to a gene. This CDR3 is CASSLLAGRPYEQYF. For the CDR3, the DNA is TGTGCCAGCAGCCTACTAGCGGGGCGGCCCTACGAGCAGTACTTC.

This clonotype was seen ten or more times. The genes are TRBV11-2 and TRBJ1-1, with D perhaps matching TRBD1 (5 bases). Per the germline V gene, CDR1 is SGHAT and CDR2 is FQNNGV. The CDR3 length is 15 residues. The V gene lost 2 bases and the J gene lost 1 base, with 11 bases spanning the gap. The CDR3 region has the DNA TGTGCCAGCAGCTTACGAGGGACGGCGAACACTGAAGCTTTCTTT. It specifies CASSLRGTANTEAFF.

This clonotype was observed many times. The V call is TRBV6-5, the J call TRBJ1-4; no reliable D call. Looked up from germline, CDR1 is MNHEY and CDR2 is SVGAGI. Trimming removed 2 bases from V and 9 bases from J, with 10 bases in between. This CDR3 region has 13 residues. CDR3 protein: CASSYSGGKKLFF. The CDR3 nucleotides read TGTGCCAGCAGTTACAGCGGCGGAAAAAAACTGTTTTTT.

This clonotype was counted many times. This rearrangement joins TRBV27 to TRBJ2-7; 8 nucleotides line up with TRBD2. The CDR3 spans 14 residues. The germline CDR1 and CDR2 sequences are MNHEY and SMNVEV (reference sequence). The V gene end was trimmed by 3 bases and the J gene end by 4 bases; junction bases not matched to a gene: 5. CDR3 amino acids: CASSLSGSSYEQYF. The CDR3 nucleotides are TGTGCCAGCAGTTTGAGCGGGAGTTCGTACGAGCAGTACTTC.

Many counts were recorded for this clonotype. The J gene is TRBJ1-2, the V gene TRBV7-9; 8 bases map to TRBD1. The CDR3 covers 14 residues. Losses at the gene ends were 1 base for V and 6 bases for J; bases not matched to a gene: 4. Looked up from germline, CDR1 is SEHNR and CDR2 is FQNEAQ (reference sequence). Here the CDR3 reads CASSLEAGGDGYTF. The CDR3 nucleotides are TGTGCCAGCAGCTTAGAGGCAGGGGGCGATGGCTACACCTTC.

This clonotype was counted a few times. V is TRBV18 and J is TRBJ2-2; D perhaps matches TRBD1 (6 bases). This CDR3 region has 15 residues. V was trimmed by 6 bases and J by 4 bases, leaving 15 bases between them. Germline CDR1 and CDR2: KGHSH and LQKENI. Here the CDR3 DNA reads TGTGCCAGCTCGTCAACAGGGACGGGCACCGGGGAGCTGTTTTTT. This codes for CASSSTGTGTGELFF.